The 26 T cell receptor beta chains listed next were all sequenced from one sample in a study of blood T cell dynamics during melanoma immunotherapy. Using immunoSEQ multiplex PCR, the repertoire was profiled, and TCRdb retains in-frame clones only, with some absent. The sample holds approximately 9,700 clones, around 90% seen once. As to time point: pre-treatment baseline. This sample comprised blood, obtained from a patient treated with checkpoint blockade. These receptors came from a human donor with melanoma.

The count of this clone is one. The chain employs TRBV7-8 and TRBJ1-2; D is undetermined. This CDR3 region has 15 residues. Germline CDR1 reads SGHVS; CDR2 reads FQNEAQ. V lost 1 base to trimming and J lost 8 bases, with 17 bases between them. CDR3 nucleotide sequence: TGTGCCAGCAGCTTAGGTTCTGACGGTGTGGGAGGCTACACCTTC. Encoded protein: CASSLGSDGVGGYTF.

The CDR3 spells CASSPPGPGVEQYF. In nucleotides, the CDR3 is TGTGCCAGCAGCCCCCCCGGTCCAGGGGTCGAGCAGTACTTC. V and J are TRBV9 and TRBJ2-7; D is perhaps TRBD1 (6 bases). The germline gives CDR1 SGDLS, CDR2 YYNGEE. CDR3 length: 14 amino acids. The V and J ends lost 4 bases and 6 bases respectively, with 17 bases between them.

V usage is TRBV5-1 and J usage is TRBJ2-1; no clear D gene. V lost 0 bases to trimming and J lost 3 bases, with 7 bases between them. Per germline, CDR1 SGHRS and CDR2 YFSETQ. The CDR3 contains 14 residues. In DNA, the CDR3 is TGCGCCAGCAGCTTGGGGACGGACTACAATGAGCAGTTCTTC. Its protein product is CASSLGTDYNEQFF.

The chain has TRBV18 and TRBJ2-7; 8 nucleotides match TRBD2. There are 14 residues in the CDR3. Germline trimming cut 6 bases from V and 2 bases from J; bases unmatched to any gene: 6. In germline, CDR1 is KGHSH, CDR2 LQKENI. The CDR3 DNA reads as TGTGCCAGCTCCTCCGGGACTAGGGCCTACGAGCAGTACGTC. Residues: CASSSGTRAYEQYV.

The chain joins TRBV5-4 to TRBJ2-5; 9 bases map to TRBD2. Germline assignment: CDR1 SGHNT and CDR2 YYREEE (reference sequence). V shed 0 bases, J shed 5 bases, and the junction held 5 bases outside the gene matches. The CDR3 covers 15 residues. In nucleotides, the CDR3 is TGTGCCAGCAGCTTGGCGGCTAGCGGGACCGAGACCCAGTACTTC. It translates to CASSLAASGTETQYF.

The V and J genes are TRBV9 and TRBJ2-2; D is perhaps TRBD2 (7 bases). With 6 bases removed from V and 4 bases from J, the gap between germline ends came to 19 bases. The germline V gene encodes CDR1 SGDLS and CDR2 YYNGEE. The CDR3 totals 16 residues. CDR3 nucleotides: TGTGCCAGCACCGAGGGGGGAGGGCCTAGCACCGGGGAGCTGTTTTTT. Its translation is CASTEGGGPSTGELFF. Complete variable domain (other parts from reference TRBV9 and TRBJ2-2): DSGVTQTPKHLITATGQRVTLRCSPRSGDLSVYWYQQSLDQGLQFLIQYYNGEERAKGNILERFSAQQFPDLHSELNLSSLELGDSALYFCASTEGGGPSTGELFFGEGSRLTVL.

The chain uses TRBV5-6 and TRBJ2-1; D is unclear. The germline gives CDR1 SGHDT, CDR2 YYEEEE. The V end was cut by 2 bases, the J end by 6 bases, with 9 bases between. The CDR3 covers 13 residues. The DNA for the CDR3 is TGTGCCAGCAGCTTCGGAGCGTCCAATGAGCAGTTCTTC. Translated: CASSFGASNEQFF.

The chain links TRBV28 to TRBJ2-1; 11 bases line up with TRBD1. In germline, CDR1 is MDHEN, CDR2 SYDVKM. The CDR3 loop spans 15 amino acids. V lost 7 bases, J lost 9 bases, and 11 bases stayed unmatched. CDR3 sequence reads: CASIGLGQGATEQFF. CDR3 nucleotide sequence: TGTGCCAGCATCGGCTTAGGACAGGGGGCGACTGAGCAGTTCTTC.

The chain is built from TRBV5-6 and TRBJ1-4; D gene unclear. V was trimmed by 4 bases and J by 4 bases, leaving 11 bases between them. This CDR3 contains 14 residues. Looked up from germline, CDR1 is SGHDT and CDR2 is YYEEEE. DNA for the CDR3: TGTGCCAGCAGCCTAGGACGGGTTAATGAAAAACTGTTTTTT. Residues: CASSLGRVNEKLFF.

The chain couples TRBV28 to TRBJ2-2, with 7 bases matching TRBD2. V lost 1 base to trimming and J lost 3 bases; unmatched junction nucleotides: 8. Germline V gene data show CDR1 as MDHEN and CDR2 as SYDVKM. This CDR3 has 17 residues. CDR3 nucleotide sequence: TGTGCCAGCAGTTTATTAAGAGGGAGGGCCCACACCGGGGAGCTGTTTTTT. This encodes CASSLLRGRAHTGELFF.

This clone was counted between two and nine times. The gene calls are TRBV11-2 and TRBJ2-7; TRBD2 is a possible D gene (6 bases). The CDR3 contains 16 residues. CDR1 and CDR2 (germline): SGHAT, FQNNGV. V was pared by 5 bases and J by 3 bases, with 20 bases between. CDR3 sequence (DNA): TGTGCCAGCAGCCCTCTCGGCAGGACGGGGGACTACGAGCAGTACTTC. Its protein is CASSPLGRTGDYEQYF.

V usage is TRBV7-6 and J usage is TRBJ2-3; perhaps TRBD2 as D (7 bases). Trimming pared 5 bases from V and 6 bases from J, leaving 18 bases between. Germline values: CDR1 SGHVS, CDR2 FNYEAQ. CDR3 size: 15 residues. The CDR3 DNA reads TGTGCCAGCAGCCCCGGGTCGGGGGGCCTGGATACGCAGTATTTT. It codes for CASSPGSGGLDTQYF.

The gene calls are TRBV5-1 and TRBJ1-4, with D unclear. Trimming shortened V by 1 base and J by 2 bases, and 3 bases separated the two germline ends. Germline V lookup: CDR1 SGHRS, CDR2 YFSETQ. This CDR3 region has 13 residues. The CDR3 coding sequence is TGCGCCAGCAGCTTGAACACTAATGAAAAACTGTTTTTT. Protein product: CASSLNTNEKLFF.

This clone was seen only a few times. V and J are TRBV27 and TRBJ1-2, with D perhaps TRBD1 (5 bases). Germline-derived CDR1 and CDR2 are MNHEY and SMNVEV (reference sequence). Trimming pared 2 bases from V and 2 bases from J, leaving 12 bases between. The CDR3 has 15 residues. The CDR3 sequence: CASSLVGTGNYGYTF. DNA for the CDR3: TGTGCCAGCAGTTTAGTGGGGACGGGCAACTATGGCTACACCTTC.

This clone was seen a few times. The chain uses TRBV7-9 and TRBJ1-1; D is ambiguous. Trimming stripped 5 bases from V and 1 base from J, with 14 bases between. There are 15 residues in the CDR3. Germline CDR1 and CDR2: SEHNR and FQNEAQ (reference sequence). The CDR3 loop is CASSLLGHWNTEAFF. For the CDR3, the DNA is TGTGCCAGCAGCCTTCTCGGGCACTGGAACACTGAAGCTTTCTTT. Variable domain in full (rest from reference TRBV7-9 and TRBJ1-1): DTGVSQNPRHKITKRGQNVTFRCDPISEHNRLYWYRQTLGQGPEFLTYFQNEAQLEKSRLLSDRFSAERPKGSFSTLEIQRTEQGDSAMYLCASSLLGHWNTEAFFGQGTRLTVV.

J is TRBJ1-5 and V is TRBV2, with D possibly matching TRBD1 (6 bases). CDR3 size: 13 residues. The ends were cut back, 6 bases at V and 3 bases at J, with 9 bases in the middle. Germline CDR1 SNHLY, CDR2 FYNNEI. The CDR3 loop is CASRDSPNQPQHF. The CDR3 DNA is TGTGCCAGCAGGGACAGCCCCAATCAGCCCCAGCATTTT.

The DNA for the CDR3 is TGTGCCAGCAGCTTATTCCTGGACAGCTCTGGGGCCAACGTCCTGACTTTC. Protein product: CASSLFLDSSGANVLTF. The chain recombines TRBV11-2 with TRBJ2-6; D possibly corresponds to TRBD1 (6 bases). V shed 2 bases and J shed 0 bases, with 11 bases lying between them. Germline CDR1 SGHAT, CDR2 FQNNGV. The length of the CDR3 is 17 residues.

The chain combines TRBV11-2 with TRBJ2-1; D unresolved. The V gene's germline CDR1 is SGHAT and CDR2 FQNNGV. This CDR3 is 16 amino acids long. Trimming pared 1 base from V and 2 bases from J, leaving 12 bases between. The CDR3 protein is CASSLAGRRTYNEQFF. The DNA of the CDR3 is TGTGCCAGCAGCTTAGCGGGCCGCAGGACCTACAATGAGCAGTTCTTC.

The table lists this clone with a few counts. The chain combines TRBV2 with TRBJ1-2; TRBD1 might be the D (5 bases). The ends were cut back, 5 bases at V and 2 bases at J, with 12 bases in the middle. The CDR3 extends over 14 amino acids. CDR1 and CDR2 (germline): SNHLY, FYNNEI. The CDR3 DNA sequence: TGTGCCAGCAGTTTGGGACGGCCCAACTATGGCTACACCTTC. Translation gives CASSLGRPNYGYTF.

For the CDR3, the DNA is TGTGCCAGCAGTTACAGCAGGGACCGCACAGATACGCAGTATTTT. Translating it yields CASSYSRDRTDTQYF. The rearrangement uses TRBV6-5 and TRBJ2-3, with D perhaps matching TRBD1 or TRBD2 (5 bases each). Germline CDR1 and CDR2: MNHEY and SVGAGI. This CDR3 is built from 15 residues. Trimming cost V 2 bases and J 1 base, with 10 bases left between them.

The chain employs TRBV7-3 and TRBJ2-3; D may be TRBD1 (6 bases). Per germline, CDR1 SGHTA and CDR2 FQGTGA. This CDR3 has 13 amino acids. V lost 8 bases and J 6 bases, leaving 15 bases between the germline ends. The CDR3 sequence: CASQRERGDTQYF. The CDR3 nucleotides read TGTGCCAGCCAAAGAGAAAGGGGGGATACGCAGTATTTT. Looking up the rest from reference TRBV7-3 and TRBJ2-3 gives the full variable domain: GAGVSQTPSNKVTEKGKYVELRCDPISGHTALYWYRQSLGQGPEFLIYFQGTGAADDSGLPNDRFFAVRPEGSVSTLKIQRTERGDSAVYLCASQRERGDTQYFGPGTRLTVL.

This chain links TRBV2 with TRBJ2-1; possibly TRBD2 for D (6 bases). This CDR3 region has 17 residues. CDR1 SNHLY and CDR2 FYNNEI come from the germline V gene. V shed 0 bases and J shed 7 bases, with 19 bases lying between them. This CDR3 is CASSEAPLALGKNEQFF. The CDR3 DNA reads as TGTGCCAGCAGTGAAGCCCCCCTAGCGTTAGGAAAAAATGAGCAGTTCTTC.

V gene TRBV2 combines with J gene TRBJ2-7, with 9 positions matching TRBD1. V lost 7 bases and J lost 6; bases outside the gene matches: 4. Germline-derived CDR1 and CDR2 are SNHLY and FYNNEI. The CDR3 covers 12 residues. CDR3 DNA: TGTGCCAGCACTGACAGGGGGAGCGAGCAGTACTTC. This sequence encodes CASTDRGSEQYF.

The chain employs TRBV11-2 and TRBJ1-2, with unresolved D. This CDR3 has 16 amino acids. V was pared by 2 bases and J by 3 bases, with 16 bases between. Germline CDR1 is SGHAT and CDR2 is FQNNGV. CDR3 amino acids: CASSLKEGRVDYGYTF. In DNA, the CDR3 is TGTGCCAGCAGCTTAAAGGAGGGTCGGGTAGACTATGGCTACACCTTC.

The V gene is TRBV5-5, the J gene TRBJ1-5; D not resolved. Germline V gene data show CDR1 as SGHKS and CDR2 as YYEKEE (reference sequence). Trimming took 1 base from V and 1 from J, leaving 9 bases between them. This CDR3 is built from 15 residues. DNA for the CDR3: TGTGCCAGCAGCTTGTGGGCTTTAAGCAATCAGCCCCAGCATTTT. Protein sequence: CASSLWALSNQPQHF.

The V call is TRBV11-2, the J call TRBJ2-1, with TRBD1 identical over 10 bases. Trimming took 1 base from V and 4 from J; bases not matched to a gene: 1. This CDR3 is 15 amino acids long. The germline V gene encodes CDR1 SGHAT and CDR2 FQNNGV. CDR3 region: CASSLGTGGYNEQFF. The CDR3 nucleotides are TGTGCCAGCAGCTTAGGGACAGGGGGATACAATGAGCAGTTCTTC.